The entry below describes one T cell receptor (beta chain). This CDR3 has 14 amino acids. Germline CDR1 and CDR2: SGHTA and FQGNSA. Trimming removed 7 bases from V and 3 bases from J; junction bases left unmatched: 9. The data derive from a study of cytomegalovirus exposure and HLA in healthy donors. The repertoire was sequenced with immunoSEQ multiplex PCR; TCRdb's copy has only in-frame clones and lacks some. The sample records 60,000 to 70,000 clones, roughly 90% being singletons. The chain is built from TRBV7-2 and TRBJ2-7; the match to TRBD2 covers 7 bases. Sequences were obtained from PBMCs. The receptor comes from a woman in her late teens or twenties in good health and CMV-seronegative. This CDR3 is CASTTGRGSYEQYF. In nucleotides, the CDR3 is TGTGCCAGCACCACGGGGAGGGGAAGCTACGAGCAGTACTTC.